This T cell receptor beta chain was identified during a study of prognosis after radiotherapy for stage I lung cancer. Overall study findings and caveats: After stereotactic body radiation therapy, unique TCR clone counts dropped from a median of about 10,000 to 6,900.

Genomic DNA was subjected to two-round multiplex PCR for amplification of TCR beta CDR3. First-round PCR amplification was performed with primers specific to each TRBV and TRBJ gene. In TCRdb, the multiplex PCR reads were re-called with MiXCR into one record per CDR3 protein. Here the sample spans over 50,000 distinct CDR3 sequences, about a third being singletons. This CDR3 region has 11 residues. The germline gives CDR1 MDHEN, CDR2 SYDVKM. The germline V and J ends were trimmed by 4 bases and 10 bases, with 8 bases remaining between them. Two separate time points each saw a draw of about 6 milliliters of peripheral blood. Comment on this clonotype: Its antigen remains unidentified.

The J gene is TRBJ2-1, the V gene TRBV28; D assignment may be TRBD1 or TRBD2 (5 bases each). The sequence was collected from a donor over 45 with non-small cell lung cancer. This specimen was PBMCs, taken before or after stereotactic body radiation therapy (not recorded which). CDR3 loop: CASSSGDEQFF. In DNA form, the CDR3 reads TGTGCCAGCAGTTCCGGGGACGAGCAGTTCTTC.